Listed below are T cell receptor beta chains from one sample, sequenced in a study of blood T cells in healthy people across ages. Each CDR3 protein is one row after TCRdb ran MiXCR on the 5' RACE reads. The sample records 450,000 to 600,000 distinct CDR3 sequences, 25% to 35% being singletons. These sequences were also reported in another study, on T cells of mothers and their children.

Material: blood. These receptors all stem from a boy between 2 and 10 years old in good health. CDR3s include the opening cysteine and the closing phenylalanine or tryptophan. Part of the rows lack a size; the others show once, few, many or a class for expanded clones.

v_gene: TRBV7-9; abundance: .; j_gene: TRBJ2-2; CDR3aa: CASSLVNGAPGELFF
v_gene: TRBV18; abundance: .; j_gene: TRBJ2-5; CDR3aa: CASSSADRGPETQYF
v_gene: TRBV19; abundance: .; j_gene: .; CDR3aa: CASSIPNYNEQFF
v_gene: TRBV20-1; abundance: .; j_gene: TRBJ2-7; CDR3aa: CSVSPGYIDEQYF
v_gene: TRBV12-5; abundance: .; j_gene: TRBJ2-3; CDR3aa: CASGFILGATDTQYF
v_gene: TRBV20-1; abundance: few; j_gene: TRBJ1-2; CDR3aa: CSSDIGDRNYGYTF
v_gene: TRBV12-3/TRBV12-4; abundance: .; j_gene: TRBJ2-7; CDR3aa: CASSSPLEGREQYF
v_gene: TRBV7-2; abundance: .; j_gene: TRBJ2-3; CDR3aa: CASNPGGPDTQYF
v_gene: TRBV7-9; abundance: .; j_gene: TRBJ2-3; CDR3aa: CASSKDGFTDTQYF
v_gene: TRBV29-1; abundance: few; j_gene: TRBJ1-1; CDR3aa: CSVSVSNTEAFF
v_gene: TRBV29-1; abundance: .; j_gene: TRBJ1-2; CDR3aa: CSVGAGFYGYTF
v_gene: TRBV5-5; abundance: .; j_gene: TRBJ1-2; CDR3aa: CASSWGINYGYTF
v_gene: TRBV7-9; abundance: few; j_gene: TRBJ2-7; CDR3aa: CASSLGTAEQYF
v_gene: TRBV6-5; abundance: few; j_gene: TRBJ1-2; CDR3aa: CASSSKGQLDYGYTF
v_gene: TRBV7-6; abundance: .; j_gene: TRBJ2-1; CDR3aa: CASSSLAGVGYEQFF
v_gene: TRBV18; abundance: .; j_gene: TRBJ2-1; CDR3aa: CASSPRQPPGLALLSSYNEQFF
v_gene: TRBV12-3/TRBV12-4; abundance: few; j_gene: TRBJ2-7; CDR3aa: CASSLRGRGLEQYF
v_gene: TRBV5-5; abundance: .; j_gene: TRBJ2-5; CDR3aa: CASSPGGVYETQYF
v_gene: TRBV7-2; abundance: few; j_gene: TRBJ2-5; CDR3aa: CASSNGSSGQETQYF
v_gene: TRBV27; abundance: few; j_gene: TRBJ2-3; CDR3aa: CASSFTGLGDTQYF
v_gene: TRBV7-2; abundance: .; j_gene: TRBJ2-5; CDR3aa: CASSLVWTSRETQYF
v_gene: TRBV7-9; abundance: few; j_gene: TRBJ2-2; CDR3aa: CASPDGLRDTGELFF
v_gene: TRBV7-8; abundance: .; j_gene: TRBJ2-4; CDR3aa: CASSAQLGDAGDF
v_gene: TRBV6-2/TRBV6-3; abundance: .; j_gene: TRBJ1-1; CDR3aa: CASRQASWAEAFF
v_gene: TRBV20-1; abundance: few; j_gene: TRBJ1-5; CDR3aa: CSASSNGNQPQHF
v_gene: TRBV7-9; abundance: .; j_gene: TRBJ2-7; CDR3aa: CASSFVDSYYEQYF
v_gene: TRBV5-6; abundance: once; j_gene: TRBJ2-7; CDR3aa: CVWGGRSYEQYF
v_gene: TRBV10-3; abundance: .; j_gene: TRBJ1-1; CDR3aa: CAISRQVMNTEAFF
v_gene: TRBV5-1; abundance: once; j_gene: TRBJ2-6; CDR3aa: CASSLGSGAGANVLTF
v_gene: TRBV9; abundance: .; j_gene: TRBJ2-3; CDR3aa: CASSVGGQEVDTQYF
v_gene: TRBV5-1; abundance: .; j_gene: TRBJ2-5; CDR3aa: CASSLGFSETQYF
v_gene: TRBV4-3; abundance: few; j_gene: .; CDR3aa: CASSTWRGPYEQYF
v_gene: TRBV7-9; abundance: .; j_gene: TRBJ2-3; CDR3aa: CASSSSGLADTQYF
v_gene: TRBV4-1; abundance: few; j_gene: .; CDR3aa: CASSQVRRQQFF
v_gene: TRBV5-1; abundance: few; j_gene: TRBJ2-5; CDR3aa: CASSFGTGEGETQYF
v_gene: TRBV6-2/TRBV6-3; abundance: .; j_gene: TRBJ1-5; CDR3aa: CASTPDLKSPQHF
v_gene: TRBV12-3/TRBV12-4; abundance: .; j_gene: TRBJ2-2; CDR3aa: CASSLGSGLDPGELFF
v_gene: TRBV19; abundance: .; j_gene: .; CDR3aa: CASSPYSGRLFEQFF
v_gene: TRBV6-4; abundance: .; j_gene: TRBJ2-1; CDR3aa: CASSERGNRDSKLLSYNEQFF
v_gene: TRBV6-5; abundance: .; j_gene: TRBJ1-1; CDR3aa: CASSRLAGGTEAFF
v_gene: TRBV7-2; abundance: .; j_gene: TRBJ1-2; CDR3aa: CASSLEGAGGYTF
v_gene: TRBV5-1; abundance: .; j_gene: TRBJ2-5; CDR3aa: CASTQDQETQYF
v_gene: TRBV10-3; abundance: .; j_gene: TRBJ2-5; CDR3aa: CAISGQAQETQYF
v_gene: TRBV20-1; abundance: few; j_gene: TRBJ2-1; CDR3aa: CSARGTGLREQFF
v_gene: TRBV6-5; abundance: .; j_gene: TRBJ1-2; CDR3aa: CASSYSNRWDRPNSNYGYTF
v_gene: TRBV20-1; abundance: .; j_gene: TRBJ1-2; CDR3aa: CSAGTDPLGYTF
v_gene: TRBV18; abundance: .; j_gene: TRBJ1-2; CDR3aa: CASSREVYNYGYTF
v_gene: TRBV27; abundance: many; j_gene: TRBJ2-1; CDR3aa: CASSLGGGWNEQFF
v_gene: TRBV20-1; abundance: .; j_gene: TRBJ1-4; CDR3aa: CSAPDSWINEKLFF
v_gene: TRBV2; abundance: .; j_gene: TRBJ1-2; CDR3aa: CASLQETRGGGYTF
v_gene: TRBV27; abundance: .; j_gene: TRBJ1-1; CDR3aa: CASSLIQNTEAFF
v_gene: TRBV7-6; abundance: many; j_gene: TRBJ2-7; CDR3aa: CASSTFRGYEQYF
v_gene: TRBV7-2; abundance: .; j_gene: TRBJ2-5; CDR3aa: CASSLGTGAARAQYF
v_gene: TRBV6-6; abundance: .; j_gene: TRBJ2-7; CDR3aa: CASSYAGDGYEQYF
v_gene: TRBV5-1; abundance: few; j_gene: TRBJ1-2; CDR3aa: CASSLYVGRSGYTF